This is a list of T cell receptor beta chains from one sample in a study of blood T cell repertoires in COVID-19. The data were produced by immunoSEQ multiplex PCR, yet TCRdb's version contains in-frame clones alone and is incomplete. The repertoire has about 270,000 clones, about nine tenths of them found once; the top ten carry around a tenth. Material for sequencing was peripheral blood. The receptor set was obtained from a man aged 40-50 years who had recovered from COVID-19. The CDR3 runs from the conserved cysteine through the conserved F or W. A D gene is named only where the DNA matches it firmly. The listing skips clone size in some rows; elsewhere it reads once, few, many or a size class.

-,TRBV10-2,TRBJ2-7,14,TRBD2,TGCGCCAGCACCCGGGGCGGGGGGGCCTACGAGCAGTACTTC,CASTRGGGAYEQYF
-,TRBV19,TRBJ1-1,13,TRBD1,TGTGCCACCATGCCCGGGACAGGGGTTGAAGCTTTCTTT,CATMPGTGVEAFF
-,TRBV6-5,TRBJ2-7,15,TRBD2,TGTGCCAGCAGACAGGGACTAGCGGGGTCCTACGAGCAGTACTTC,CASRQGLAGSYEQYF
-,TRBV19,TRBJ1-2,12,-,TGTGCCAGTAAAACAGCTAACTATGGCTACACCTTC,CASKTANYGYTF
-,TRBV27,TRBJ2-1,14,TRBD2,TGTGCCAGCAGTCTTAGCGGGAGTTTCAATGAGCAGTTCTTC,CASSLSGSFNEQFF
-,TRBV7-9,TRBJ1-2,12,-,TGTGCCAGCAGCTTAGGCAGGGTATTTGATGCCTTC,CASSLGRVFDAF
once,TRBV30,TRBJ1-5,13,TRBD1,TGTGCCTGCTGCGGACAGGGCAATCAGCCCCAGCATTTT,CACCGQGNQPQHF
-,TRBV29-1,TRBJ2-1,16,TRBD1,TGCAGCGCCACCGGATCCCGGGACAGCTCCTACAATGAGCAGTTCTTC,CSATGSRDSSYNEQFF
-,TRBV5-4,TRBJ1-6,17,-,TGTGCCAGCAGCTTGGTCGGGCAGGGAATCGGTAATTCACCCCTCCACTTT,CASSLVGQGIGNSPLHF
-,TRBV6-5,TRBJ2-7,15,-,TGTGCCAGCAGTTACTCATCGCAGACTACCTACGAGCAGTACTTC,CASSYSSQTTYEQYF
-,TRBV27,TRBJ1-4,12,TRBD1,TGTGCCACCAGACAGGGTAACGAAAAACTGTTTTTT,CATRQGNEKLFF
-,TRBV19,TRBJ1-4,12,-,TGTGCCAGGAACAGGCTTGAAGAAAAACTGTTTTTT,CARNRLEEKLFF
-,TRBV2,TRBJ2-5,16,TRBD2,TGTGCCAGCAGTGATAGGTGGCGGGGGGGCGCGGAGACCCAGTACTTC,CASSDRWRGGAETQYF
-,TRBV25-1,TRBJ1-1,11,-,TGTGCCAGCAGTGCGCAGGGCACGGCTTTCTTT,CASSAQGTAFF
-,TRBV29-1,TRBJ1-1,14,TRBD1,TGCAGCGCGGGACCGGGACAGGGGCGGACTGAAGCTTTCTTT,CSAGPGQGRTEAFF
-,TRBV6-6,TRBJ1-1,14,-,TGTGCCAGCACCACCCAACATATGAACACTGAAGCTTTCTTT,CASTTQHMNTEAFF
-,TRBV7-6,TRBJ1-1,12,-,TGTGCCAGCAGCTTAGGCCGGGCTGAAGCTTTCTTT,CASSLGRAEAFF
-,TRBV30,TRBJ1-3,14,TRBD1,TGTGCCTGGAGTACAGGGGGCTCTGGAAACACCATATATTTT,CAWSTGGSGNTIYF
-,TRBV19,TRBJ2-1,15,TRBD2,TGTGCCAGTAGTGCTAGTGGACTAGCGGAAGGTGAGCAGTTCTTC,CASSASGLAEGEQFF
-,TRBV6-8,TRBJ2-3,13,TRBD2,TGTGCCAGCTCGGGACTAGCGGGAGGGACGCAGTATTTT,CASSGLAGGTQYF
-,TRBV11-2,TRBJ2-3,16,TRBD2,TGTGCCAGCAGCTTACAGTGGGGAGGGAGCACAGATACGCAGTATTTT,CASSLQWGGSTDTQYF
-,TRBV6-5,TRBJ1-1,15,TRBD1,TGTGCCAGCAGTTACTCAGCTGGACAGGGAGTTGAAGCTTTCTTT,CASSYSAGQGVEAFF
-,TRBV9,TRBJ2-1,14,TRBD2,TGTGCCAGCAGCGTAGTTGCTGGGGAGGGTGAGCAGTTCTTC,CASSVVAGEGEQFF
-,TRBV2,TRBJ2-7,12,-,TGTGCCAGCACCAAGACAGGCTGGGAGCAGTACTTC,CASTKTGWEQYF
-,TRBV10-1,TRBJ2-7,12,-,TGCGCCACCCAACAGGGCCCCAGCGAGCAGTACTTC,CATQQGPSEQYF
-,TRBV30,TRBJ2-2,15,TRBD2,TGTGCCTGGAGTGTACTAGCGGGAGGGCCCGGGGAGCTGTTTTTT,CAWSVLAGGPGELFF
-,TRBV5-4,TRBJ1-1,14,-,TGTGCCAGCAGCCACCTCAGCGGGGGCACTGAAGCTTTCTTT,CASSHLSGGTEAFF
-,TRBV4-1,TRBJ2-7,16,-,TGCGCCAGCAGCCAAGTGGTGAGTCAGGGCTGGGTCGAGCAGTACTTC,CASSQVVSQGWVEQYF
-,TRBV5-6,TRBJ1-1,12,-,TGTGCCAGCAGCCATAGGGGAAGGGAAGCTTTCTTT,CASSHRGREAFF
-,TRBV18,TRBJ2-3,16,TRBD2,TGTGCCAGCTCACCCGTTCTAGCGGGAAGCACAGATACGCAGTATTTT,CASSPVLAGSTDTQYF
few,TRBV3-1/TRBV3-2,TRBJ1-2,15,-,TGTGCCAGCAGCCAAGCTCAAGACAGCGCTTATGGCTACACCTTC,CASSQAQDSAYGYTF
-,TRBV11-3,TRBJ1-1,15,TRBD1,TGTGCCAGCAGTTTTAGGACAGGAACCCCAACTGAAGCTTTCTTT,CASSFRTGTPTEAFF
-,TRBV7-8,TRBJ1-2,16,TRBD1,TGTGCCAGCAGCCTTAACCCGGGACAGGGGACCTATGGCTACACCTTC,CASSLNPGQGTYGYTF
-,TRBV7-3,TRBJ2-5,15,TRBD1,TGTGCCAGCAGCTTGGGACAGGGATTCCAAGAGACCCAGTACTTC,CASSLGQGFQETQYF
-,TRBV11-3,TRBJ2-3,18,TRBD2,TGTGCCAGCAGCTTATTCCCTCCGACTAGCGGGGTTGCAGATACGCAGTATTTT,CASSLFPPTSGVADTQYF
-,TRBV2,TRBJ1-1,11,-,TGTGCCAGCAGTGGCGTGCGGGAAGCTTTCTTT,CASSGVREAFF
-,TRBV7-9,TRBJ2-2,17,TRBD2,TGTGCCAGCAGCTCTACCGGGACTAGCGTCAGAACCGGGGAGCTGTTTTTT,CASSSTGTSVRTGELFF
-,TRBV7-2,TRBJ2-2,15,TRBD2,TGTGCCAGCAGCTCTAGCGGGGTGTACACCGGGGAGCTGTTTTTT,CASSSSGVYTGELFF
once,TRBV3-1/TRBV3-2,TRBJ2-5,14,-,TGTGCCAGCAGCCAAGCGGGAGTTGGAGAGACCCAGTACTTC,CASSQAGVGETQYF
-,TRBV6-5,TRBJ2-3,16,TRBD2,TGTGCCAGCAGTTCGACTAGCGGGGGCCTCACAGATACGCAGTATTTT,CASSSTSGGLTDTQYF
-,TRBV7-8,TRBJ2-3,20,TRBD2,TGTGCCAGCAGCTTGTGGACTAGCGGGGGGGGTCCCTTTAGCACAGATACGCAGTATTTT,CASSLWTSGGGPFSTDTQYF
-,TRBV3-1/TRBV3-2,TRBJ2-1,18,-,TGTGCCAGCAGCCAAAACTTTTTTGGGCGGGGATTTTACAATGAGCAGTTCTTC,CASSQNFFGRGFYNEQFF
-,TRBV7-9,TRBJ1-4,16,TRBD1,TGTGCCAGCAGCTTAGCGCTGGGGCAGGGGGCTGAAAAACTGTTTTTT,CASSLALGQGAEKLFF
once,TRBV10-3,TRBJ1-4,15,-,TGTGCCATCAGTGCCCGAAGGGACATGGATGAAAAACTGTTTTTT,CAISARRDMDEKLFF
-,TRBV27,TRBJ1-1,13,-,TGTGCCAAGCCCCTTGGGCCGGAGGCTGAAGCTTTCTTT,CAKPLGPEAEAFF
-,TRBV5-5,TRBJ1-2,15,TRBD1,TGTGCCAGCAGCTGGACACCGAAAACAGGGGATGGCTACACCTTC,CASSWTPKTGDGYTF
-,TRBV5-5,TRBJ1-1,14,-,TGTGCCAGCAGCGGTAGGACAGCGAACACTGAAGCTTTCTTT,CASSGRTANTEAFF
-,TRBV30,TRBJ2-3,15,-,TGTGCCTGGACCCCTGGGGCGGCGGGAACAGATACGCAGTATTTT,CAWTPGAAGTDTQYF
-,TRBV7-6,TRBJ2-1,14,TRBD2,TGTGCCAGCAGCTTAGGACTAGCGGATAATGAGCAGTTCTTC,CASSLGLADNEQFF
-,TRBV5-4,TRBJ2-6,16,TRBD1,TGTGCCAGCAGCCCTCAGACAGGGACAGGGGCCAACGTCCTGACTTTC,CASSPQTGTGANVLTF
-,TRBV9,TRBJ2-1,16,-,TGTGCCAGCAGCGTAGCGGCGGCCAGCTCCTACAATGAGCAGTTCTTC,CASSVAAASSYNEQFF
-,TRBV4-3,TRBJ2-3,16,TRBD2,TGCGCCAGCAGCCAAGGGATAGCGGGCCCCACAGATACGCAGTATTTT,CASSQGIAGPTDTQYF
-,TRBV6-5,TRBJ2-1,15,TRBD2,TGTGCCAGCATTCCGCGGCGGGGGGGCCTCGGTGAGCAGTTCTTC,CASIPRRGGLGEQFF